The 26 T cell receptor beta chains given below trace back to one sample, sequenced in a study of OX40 agonist ivuxolimab in advanced cancers. Only in-frame clones appear in the TCRdb table, and some are missing; sequencing was by immunoSEQ multiplex PCR. The repertoire includes about 71,000 clones, under 85% of them detected once, and approximately 0.44% sits in the top ten. This sample comprised CD4+ or CD8+ T cells sorted from blood, obtained in a trial of the OX40 agonist ivuxolimab. All receptors derive from an adult with an advanced solid tumor such as melanoma, head and neck, liver or kidney cancer.

This rearrangement joins TRBV7-3 to TRBJ2-1, with 7 bases matching TRBD2. The CDR3 is 16 residues long. CDR1 is SGHTA, CDR2 FQGTGA, per germline. Unmatched junction bases numbered 11, after V lost 2 bases and J lost 7 bases. The CDR3 sequence is CASSLGSAGAINEQFF. DNA for the CDR3: TGTGCCAGCAGCTTAGGGTCCGCGGGAGCGATAAATGAGCAGTTCTTC.

This clone was counted a single time. The V gene is TRBV11-2, the J gene TRBJ1-1; no reliable D call. CDR3 length equals 13 residues. Germline V gives CDR1 SGHAT, CDR2 FQNNGV. V gave up 3 bases and J gave up 2 bases, with 7 bases separating them. The CDR3 DNA reads TGTGCCAGCAGCTTGACCAGAAACACTGAAGCTTTCTTT. Translation: CASSLTRNTEAFF.

The rearrangement uses TRBV10-3 and TRBJ2-7; D is unclear. CDR1 ENHRY and CDR2 SYGVKD come from the germline V gene. V lost 3 bases, J lost 5 bases, and 14 bases lay in between. The CDR3 contains 14 residues. CDR3 sequence (DNA): TGTGCCATCAGTGAAGGAGACTCGGTGCACGAGCAGTACTTC. It is translated as CAISEGDSVHEQYF.

This clone was found once. The CDR3 region is CASSGTGGSLNEQYF. CDR3 DNA sequence: TGTGCCAGCAGCGGGACAGGGGGGTCCCTCAACGAGCAGTACTTC. This sequence joins TRBV2 and TRBJ2-7; TRBD1 aligns across 11 bases. Trimming took 6 bases from V and 5 from J; bases not matched to a gene: 9. The CDR3 covers 15 residues. CDR1 and CDR2 from the germline V gene are SNHLY and FYNNEI.

This clone was recorded a few times. The chain links TRBV6-9 to TRBJ1-3, with D perhaps matching TRBD1 (6 bases). The V end was cut by 8 bases, the J end by 7 bases, with 18 bases between. There are 14 residues in the CDR3. From germline, CDR1 is MNHGY and CDR2 SVAAGI. The CDR3 reads CASQKQGPWNTIYF. DNA of the CDR3: TGTGCCAGCCAAAAACAGGGCCCGTGGAACACCATATATTTT.

The chain is built from TRBV27 and TRBJ1-1; 7 nucleotides line up with TRBD1. V shed 4 bases, J shed 4 bases, and the junction held 9 bases outside the gene matches. The germline gives CDR1 MNHEY, CDR2 SMNVEV (reference sequence). The CDR3 is 15 residues long. CDR3 in DNA: TGTGCCAGCAGTTCGAGCAGGGGGGGAGGCACTGAAGCTTTCTTT. Translation: CASSSSRGGGTEAFF.

This clone came up a few times. The chain links TRBV19 to TRBJ1-1, with D uncertain. The germline V gene encodes CDR1 LNHDA and CDR2 SQIVND (reference sequence). V was trimmed by 5 bases and J by 8 bases, leaving 15 bases between them. This CDR3 has 13 residues. The CDR3 is CASSVDVSSEAFF. CDR3 DNA: TGTGCCAGTAGTGTGGACGTCTCCTCCGAAGCTTTCTTT.

The chain links TRBV5-4 to TRBJ2-1; 11 bases map to TRBD2. The germline V gene has CDR1 SGHNT and CDR2 YYREEE (reference sequence). CDR3 size: 15 residues. Trimming removed 4 bases from V and 5 bases from J; junction bases left unmatched: 5. This CDR3 reads CASSRIAGGDNEQFF. The CDR3, as DNA: TGTGCCAGCAGCCGAATAGCGGGAGGGGACAATGAGCAGTTCTTC.

The chain joins TRBV29-1 to TRBJ2-2, with 10 nucleotides matching TRBD2. There are 14 residues in the CDR3. Per germline, CDR1 SQVTM and CDR2 ANQGSEA. Germline trimming cut 6 bases from V and 7 bases from J; bases unmatched to any gene: 8. The CDR3 bases are TGCAGCGTCAAGCGGGAGGGCAATATCGGGGAGCTGTTTTTT. Residues: CSVKREGNIGELFF.

This chain's CDR3 is CASSHPRLAGTTDTQYF. CDR3 nucleotide sequence: TGTGCCAGTAGCCACCCCCGACTAGCGGGGACCACAGATACGCAGTATTTT. The chain recombines TRBV19 with TRBJ2-3; the match to TRBD2 covers 11 bases. The CDR3 loop spans 17 amino acids. Trimming took 6 bases from V and 2 from J; bases not matched to a gene: 10. CDR1 and CDR2 from the germline V gene are LNHDA and SQIVND (reference sequence).

This clone was detected once. The rearrangement uses TRBV6-1 and TRBJ2-7, with D possibly being TRBD1 or TRBD2 (5 bases each). V lost 0 bases to trimming and J lost 6 bases, with 15 bases between them. The germline V gene encodes CDR1 MNHNS and CDR2 SASEGT. The CDR3 is 15 amino acids. CDR3 in DNA: TGTGCCAGCAGTGAAGCGCATGGGGACCTCTCCGAGCAGTACTTC. Translating gives CASSEAHGDLSEQYF.

The genes are TRBV18 and TRBJ1-2; 9 bases map to TRBD1. The ends lost 1 base at V and 4 bases at J; junction bases unmatched: 7. The CDR3 sequence is 16 residues long. Germline loops: CDR1 KGHSH, CDR2 LQKENI. CDR3: CASSPLTGGPGYGYTF. CDR3 in DNA: TGTGCCAGCTCACCACTTACAGGGGGCCCTGGCTATGGCTACACCTTC.

The J gene is TRBJ2-7, the V gene TRBV18; 9 nucleotides line up with TRBD2. Looked up from germline, CDR1 is KGHSH and CDR2 is LQKENI. V trimming: 3 bases; J trimming: 5 bases; junction bases outside the gene matches: 14. This CDR3 has 17 amino acids. The CDR3 protein is CASSPQRTSVFFHEQYV. In DNA, the CDR3 is TGTGCCAGCTCACCCCAACGGACTAGCGTATTCTTCCACGAGCAGTACGTC.

This chain joins TRBV6-6 and TRBJ2-3; D gene unclear. V was pared by 7 bases and J by 10 bases, with 3 bases between. The CDR3 covers 8 residues. In germline, CDR1 is MNHNY, CDR2 SVGAGI (reference sequence). The CDR3 loop is CASMAQYF. As DNA, the CDR3 is TGTGCCAGCATGGCGCAGTATTTT.

The chain recombines TRBV7-9 with TRBJ1-3; unclear D gene. Trimming shortened V by 3 bases and J by 0 bases, and 6 bases separated the two germline ends. This CDR3 is built from 14 residues. Germline V CDR1 and CDR2: SEHNR, FQNEAQ (reference sequence). In DNA, the CDR3 is TGTGCCAGCAGCTTTCAGACCTCTGGAAACACCATATATTTT. This encodes CASSFQTSGNTIYF.

This chain connects TRBV7-9 to TRBJ2-1; TRBD1 is a possible D gene (6 bases). CDR3 size: 16 residues. CDR1 is SEHNR, CDR2 FQNEAQ, per germline (reference sequence). V lost 0 bases to trimming and J lost 0 bases, with 9 bases between them. As DNA, the CDR3 is TGTGCCAGCAGCTTAGCACAGGGCAGCTCCTACAATGAGCAGTTCTTC. Amino acid sequence: CASSLAQGSSYNEQFF.

The rearrangement uses TRBV28 and TRBJ1-2; tentative D call: TRBD1 (6 bases). The CDR3 contains 17 residues. Germline loops: CDR1 MDHEN, CDR2 SYDVKM. Deletions cut 1 base from V and 2 bases from J, with 17 bases between. CDR3 residues: CASSLLTGTHKNYGYTF. DNA of the CDR3: TGTGCCAGCAGTTTATTAACAGGGACACACAAAAACTATGGCTACACCTTC.

The CDR3 is CASSDGTSGAKQYV. CDR3 DNA: TGTGCCAGCAGTGACGGGACTAGCGGGGCAAAGCAGTACGTC. The gene calls are TRBV6-1 and TRBJ2-7; TRBD2 matches 13 bases. The CDR3 length is 14 residues. The trim removed 3 bases at V and 8 bases at J, leaving 4 bases unmatched. Germline CDR1 reads MNHNS; CDR2 reads SASEGT.

This CDR3 reads CASSPEQGPGNTIYF. CDR3 sequence (DNA): TGTGCCAGCTCACCCGAGCAGGGGCCTGGAAACACCATATATTTT. The genes are TRBV18 and TRBJ1-3; TRBD1 is a possible D gene (6 bases). V lost 3 bases to trimming and J lost 2 bases, with 11 bases between them. The germline gives CDR1 KGHSH, CDR2 LQKENI. The CDR3 has 15 residues.

V usage is TRBV29-1 and J usage is TRBJ1-1; D is unclear. Germline V gene lookup returns CDR1 SQVTM and CDR2 ANQGSEA. The CDR3 runs to 13 residues. With 4 bases removed from V and 3 bases from J, the gap between germline ends came to 12 bases. The CDR3 region has the DNA TGCAGCGTTGTACGCCAGTTTGACACTGAAGCTTTCTTT. Its protein is CSVVRQFDTEAFF.

This clone was counted between two and nine times. The chain links TRBV27 to TRBJ2-3, with D possibly being TRBD2 (6 bases). The CDR3 loop spans 15 amino acids. V was shortened by 2 bases and J by 0 bases, with 9 bases between the two germline ends. Germline CDR1 and CDR2: MNHEY and SMNVEV (reference sequence). The CDR3 DNA sequence: TGTGCCAGCAGTTTAAGGAGCGGGAGCACAGATACGCAGTATTTT. This gives the protein CASSLRSGSTDTQYF.

The chain uses TRBV30 and TRBJ1-2, with D uncertain. The CDR3 has 13 amino acids. The V and J ends lost 4 bases and 2 bases respectively, with 11 bases between them. CDR1 is GTSNPN and CDR2 is SVGIG in the germline V gene (reference sequence). For the CDR3, the DNA is TGTGCCTGGACCCTCGAAAGGAACTATGGCTACACCTTC. This gives the protein CAWTLERNYGYTF. The whole variable domain, filled in from reference TRBV30 and TRBJ1-2, reads SQTIHQWPATLVQPVGSPLSLECTVEGTSNPNLYWYRQAAGRGLQLLFYSVGIGQISSEVPQNLSASRPQDRQFILSSKKLLLSDSGFYLCAWTLERNYGYTFGSGTRLTVV.

This CDR3 reads CASSYSPGQGENTIYF. The DNA for the CDR3 is TGTGCCAGCAGTTATTCGCCGGGACAGGGGGAGAACACCATATATTTT. The chain carries TRBV2 and TRBJ1-3; 11 positions match TRBD1. In germline, CDR1 is SNHLY, CDR2 FYNNEI. V lost 5 bases and J lost 7; bases outside the gene matches: 10. The CDR3 has 16 amino acids.

Here the CDR3 DNA reads TGTGCCAGCATCCAAGGGGGCATCTATGGCTACACCTTC. This gives the protein CASIQGGIYGYTF. This chain uses TRBV5-6 with TRBJ1-2, with 7 bases lining up with TRBD1. V shed 6 bases and J 4 bases; nucleotides not matched to a gene: 6. The germline CDR1 and CDR2 sequences are SGHDT and YYEEEE. CDR3 size: 13 residues. Drawing the rest from reference TRBV5-6 and TRBJ1-2, the complete variable domain is DAGVTQSPTHLIKTRGQQVTLRCSPKSGHDTVSWYQQALGQGPQFIFQYYEEEERQRGNFPDRFSGHQFPNYSSELNVNALLLGDSALYLCASIQGGIYGYTFGSGTRLTVV.

The rearrangement joins TRBV28 to TRBJ1-1; no firm D call. This CDR3 is built from 15 residues. CDR1 MDHEN and CDR2 SYDVKM come from the germline V gene. V was cut by 8 bases and J by 1 base, with 17 bases left in between. CDR3 DNA sequence: TGTGCCAGCTTCGGCGTCAGTGGAAGGAACACTGAAGCTTTCTTT. Its translation is CASFGVSGRNTEAFF.

The V and J genes are TRBV19 and TRBJ2-1; D may be TRBD2 (6 bases). V was clipped by 9 bases and J by 7 bases, with 16 bases between them. Germline V gene lookup returns CDR1 LNHDA and CDR2 SQIVND (reference sequence). The CDR3 totals 13 residues. Here the CDR3 reads CASTSPYRNEQFF. The CDR3 coding sequence is TGTGCCAGCACTAGCCCTTACAGGAATGAGCAGTTCTTC.